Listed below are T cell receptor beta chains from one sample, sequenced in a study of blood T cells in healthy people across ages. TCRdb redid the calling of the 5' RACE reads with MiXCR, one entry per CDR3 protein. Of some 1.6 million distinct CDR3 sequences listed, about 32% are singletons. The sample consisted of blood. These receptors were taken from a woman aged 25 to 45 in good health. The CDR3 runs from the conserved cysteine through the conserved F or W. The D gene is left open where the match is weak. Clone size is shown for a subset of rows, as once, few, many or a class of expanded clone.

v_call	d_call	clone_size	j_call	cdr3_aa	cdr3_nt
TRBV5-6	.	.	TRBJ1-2	CASSPGEIYGYTF	TGTGCCAGCAGCCCCGGAGAGATCTATGGCTACACCTTC
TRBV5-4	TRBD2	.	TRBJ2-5	CASSSPQRTSGGARETQYF	TGTGCCAGCAGCTCGCCACAGAGGACTAGCGGGGGGGCCAGAGAGACCCAGTACTTC
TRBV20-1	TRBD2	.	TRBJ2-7	CSAGSGGGEQYF	TGCAGTGCTGGTAGCGGGGGCGGCGAGCAGTACTTC
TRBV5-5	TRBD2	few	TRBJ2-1	CASSLAPGGANEQFF	TGTGCCAGCAGCTTGGCCCCCGGGGGGGCGAATGAGCAGTTCTTC
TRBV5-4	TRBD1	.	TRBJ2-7	CASSSIGQETYEQYF	TGTGCCAGCAGCTCCATCGGACAGGAGACCTACGAGCAGTACTTC
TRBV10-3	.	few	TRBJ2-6	CAIRSPGANVLTF	TGTGCCATCAGAAGCCCCGGGGCCAACGTCCTGACTTTC
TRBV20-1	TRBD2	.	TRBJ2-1	CSARWRRTSGNEQFF	TGCAGTGCTAGATGGAGGCGGACTAGCGGGAATGAGCAGTTCTTC
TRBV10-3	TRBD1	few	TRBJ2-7	CAIRSSARDRGSSYEQYF	TGTGCCATCAGATCCTCAGCCCGGGACAGGGGTAGCTCCTACGAGCAGTACTTC
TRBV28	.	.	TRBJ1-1	CASSSGQAEAFF	TGTGCCAGCAGTTCAGGGCAGGCTGAAGCTTTCTTT
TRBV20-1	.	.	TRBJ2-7	CSARDPLATIIDSYEQYF	TGCAGTGCTAGAGATCCTCTAGCGACAATAATAGACTCCTACGAGCAGTACTTC
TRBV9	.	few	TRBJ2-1	CASSPTPGAKQFF	TGTGCCAGCAGCCCTACACCGGGAGCCAAGCAGTTCTTC
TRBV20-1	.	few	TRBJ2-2	CSARVGLGTGELFF	TGCAGTGCTAGGGTGGGGCTGGGCACCGGGGAGCTGTTTTTT
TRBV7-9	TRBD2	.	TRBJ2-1	CASSLSMAGGPGYNEQFF	TGTGCCAGCAGCTTATCCATGGCGGGGGGGCCGGGGTACAATGAGCAGTTCTTC
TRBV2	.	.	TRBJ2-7	CASRITYEQYF	TGTGCCAGCAGGATTACCTACGAGCAGTACTTC
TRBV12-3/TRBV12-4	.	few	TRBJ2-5	CASSLGSMGETQYF	TGTGCCAGCAGTTTGGGCAGTATGGGGGAGACCCAGTACTTC
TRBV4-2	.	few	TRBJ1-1	CASSRPMGGAFF	TGTGCCAGCAGCCGCCCCATGGGAGGAGCTTTCTTT
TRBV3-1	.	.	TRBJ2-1	CASSQDLSAPYNEQFF	TGTGCCAGCAGCCAAGATCTGAGCGCGCCCTACAATGAGCAGTTCTTC
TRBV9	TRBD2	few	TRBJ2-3	CASSLGTSGFPSTDTQYF	TGTGCCAGCAGTCTAGGGACTAGCGGGTTTCCGAGCACAGATACGCAGTATTTT
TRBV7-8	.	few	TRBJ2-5	CASSLVADSLPQETQYF	TGTGCCAGCAGCTTAGTGGCCGACAGCCTACCACAAGAGACCCAGTACTTC
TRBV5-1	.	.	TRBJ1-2	CASSFADNYGYTF	TGCGCCAGCAGCTTTGCAGATAACTATGGCTACACCTTT
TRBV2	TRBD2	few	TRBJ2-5	CASSDIAGGLTQYF	TGTGCCAGCAGCGATATAGCGGGAGGTTTAACCCAGTACTTC
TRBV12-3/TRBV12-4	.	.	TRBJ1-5	CASSRQATGQPQHF	TGTGCCAGCAGCCGACAGGCGACAGGTCAGCCCCAGCATTTT
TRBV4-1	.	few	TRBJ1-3	CASSRGGLVGSGNTIYF	TGCGCCAGCAGCCGGGGCGGGTTGGTCGGCTCTGGAAACACCATATATTTT
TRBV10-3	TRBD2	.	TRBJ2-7	CAVSESGLAAYEQYF	TGTGCCGTCAGTGAGTCGGGCCTAGCGGCCTACGAGCAGTACTTC
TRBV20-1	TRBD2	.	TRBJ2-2	CSARDRLAGGWNTGELFF	TGCAGTGCTAGAGATCGACTAGCGGGAGGCTGGAACACCGGGGAGCTGTTTTTT
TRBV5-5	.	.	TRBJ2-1	CASSLANRNEQFF	TGTGCCAGCAGCTTGGCGAACCGGAATGAGCAGTTCTTC
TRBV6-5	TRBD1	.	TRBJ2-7	CASRQGGSSYEQYF	TGTGCCAGCCGACAGGGGGGGAGCTCCTACGAGCAGTACTTC
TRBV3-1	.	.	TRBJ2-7	CASRSRNYEQYF	TGTGCCAGCCGATCACGAAATTACGAGCAGTACTTC